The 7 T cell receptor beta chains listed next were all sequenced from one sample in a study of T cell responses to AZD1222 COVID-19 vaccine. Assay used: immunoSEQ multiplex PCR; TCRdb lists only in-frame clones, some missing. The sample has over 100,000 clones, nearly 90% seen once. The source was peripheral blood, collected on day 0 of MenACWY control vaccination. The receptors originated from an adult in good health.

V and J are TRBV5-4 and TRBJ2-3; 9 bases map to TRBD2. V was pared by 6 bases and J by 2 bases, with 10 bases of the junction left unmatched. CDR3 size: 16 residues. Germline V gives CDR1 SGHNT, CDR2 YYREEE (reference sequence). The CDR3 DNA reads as TGTGCCAGCAACGCGGGGGGGTCTAGTTCCACAGATACGCAGTATTTT. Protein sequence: CASNAGGSSSTDTQYF.

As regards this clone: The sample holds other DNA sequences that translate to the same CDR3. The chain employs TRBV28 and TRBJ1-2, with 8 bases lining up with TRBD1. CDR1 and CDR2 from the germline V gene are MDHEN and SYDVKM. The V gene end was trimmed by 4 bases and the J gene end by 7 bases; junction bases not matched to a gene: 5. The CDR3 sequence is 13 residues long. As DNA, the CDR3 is TGTGCCAGCAGTTCAGGACAGGGAGGTGGCTACACCTTC. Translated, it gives CASSSGQGGGYTF.

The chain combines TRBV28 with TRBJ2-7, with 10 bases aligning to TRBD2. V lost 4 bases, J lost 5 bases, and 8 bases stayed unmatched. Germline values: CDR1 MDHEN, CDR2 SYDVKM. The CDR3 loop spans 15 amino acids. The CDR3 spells CASSSSGSVLNEQYF. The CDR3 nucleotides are TGTGCCAGCAGTTCTAGCGGGAGTGTTTTAAACGAGCAGTACTTC.

The CDR3 is CASSLVGLNTDTQYF. The DNA for the CDR3 is TGTGCCAGCAGCTTAGTTGGGCTAAACACAGATACGCAGTATTTT. The chain employs TRBV7-2 and TRBJ2-3; no clear D. Trimming shortened V by 1 base and J by 2 bases, and 10 bases separated the two germline ends. Germline lookup yields CDR1 SGHTA and CDR2 FQGNSA. This CDR3 is 15 amino acids long.

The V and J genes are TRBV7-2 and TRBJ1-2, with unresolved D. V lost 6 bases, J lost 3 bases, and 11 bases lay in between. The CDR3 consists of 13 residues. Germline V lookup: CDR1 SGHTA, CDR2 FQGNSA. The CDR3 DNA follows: TGTGCCAGCAGTTTCGGGCCTGACTATGGCTACACCTTC. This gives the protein CASSFGPDYGYTF.

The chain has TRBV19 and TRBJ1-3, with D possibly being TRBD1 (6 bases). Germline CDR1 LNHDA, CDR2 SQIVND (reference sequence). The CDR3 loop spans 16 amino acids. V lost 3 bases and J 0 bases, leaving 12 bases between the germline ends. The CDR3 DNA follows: TGTGCCAGTAGTATCCTGCCGGGACACTCTGGAAACACCATATATTTT. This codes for CASSILPGHSGNTIYF.

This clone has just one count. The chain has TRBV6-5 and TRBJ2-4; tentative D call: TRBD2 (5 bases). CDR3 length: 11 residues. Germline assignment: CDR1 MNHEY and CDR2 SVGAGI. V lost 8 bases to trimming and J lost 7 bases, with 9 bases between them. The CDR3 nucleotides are TGTGCCAGCCGGGATAGGAACATTCAGTACTTC. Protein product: CASRDRNIQYF.